Presented here are 29 T cell receptor beta chains from one specimen sequenced in a study of T-cell reconstitution after alpha-beta-depleted transplantation in children. A TCRbeta library incorporating unique molecular identifiers was prepared. TCRdb analysed the PCR reads with MiXCR anew, one entry per CDR3 protein. In the table there are more than 200,000 distinct CDR3 sequences, more than 20% of which are singletons. Material: PBMCs, mostly from graft donor cells, obtained 360 days after TCRalphabeta/CD19-depleted stem cell transplant. All receptors derive from a female patient under 10 years old who had a stem cell transplant for congenital amegakaryocytic thrombocytopenia, so the T cells may come from the graft donor.

The chain uses TRBV9 and TRBJ2-1; the match to TRBD2 covers 12 bases. CDR1 SGDLS and CDR2 YYNGEE come from the germline V gene. V gave up 4 bases and J gave up 3 bases; unmatched junction bases: 8. The CDR3 runs 17 residues. The CDR3 sequence: CASSPPSGRAFYNEQFF. The CDR3 DNA is TGTGCCAGCAGCCCCCCTAGCGGGAGGGCCTTCTACAATGAGCAGTTCTTC.

This sequence joins TRBV21-1 and TRBJ1-1. TRBV21-1 is marked as a pseudogene. The CDR3 is 11 residues long. As DNA, the CDR3 is TGTGCCAGCAGCAAATGGGTAGAAGCTTTCTTT. It encodes CASSKWVEAFF.

The chain joins TRBV28 to TRBJ2-7; 10 positions agree with TRBD2. Trimming at V came to 5 bases and at J to 3 bases, leaving 10 bases not matched to a gene. Per germline, CDR1 MDHEN and CDR2 SYDVKM. This CDR3 is built from 16 residues. CDR3 sequence (DNA): TGTGCCAGCAGTGGGCCGGGACTAGCGTACAACTACGAGCAGTACTTC. Encoded protein: CASSGPGLAYNYEQYF.

The rearrangement joins TRBV29-1 to TRBJ2-7; 7 bases agree with TRBD1. Germline lookup yields CDR1 SQVTM and CDR2 ANQGSEA. V lost 4 bases to trimming and J lost 1 base; unmatched junction nucleotides: 4. The CDR3 runs 13 residues. The CDR3 reads CSVVWDSSYEQYF. The CDR3 nucleotides read TGCAGCGTTGTTTGGGACAGTTCCTACGAGCAGTACTTC.

The chain is built from TRBV2 and TRBJ1-1; D call uncertain. CDR1 and CDR2 from the germline V gene are SNHLY and FYNNEI. CDR3 length: 11 amino acids. V lost 7 bases, J lost 2 bases, and 5 bases lay in between. This chain's CDR3 is CASIENTEAFF. The DNA of the CDR3 is TGTGCCAGCATCGAAAACACTGAAGCTTTCTTT.

The V gene is TRBV28, the J gene TRBJ2-3, with D tentatively TRBD1 (5 bases). The CDR3 has 14 amino acids. Germline V gene data show CDR1 as MDHEN and CDR2 as SYDVKM. Trimming took 2 bases from V and 6 from J, leaving 12 bases between them. CDR3 bases: TGTGCCAGCAGTTTAGACAGCCCAACCGATACGCAGTATTTT. The encoded protein is CASSLDSPTDTQYF.

This chain joins TRBV27 and TRBJ2-7, with a possible D match to TRBD2 (6 bases). Germline V gene lookup returns CDR1 MNHEY and CDR2 SMNVEV (reference sequence). Trimming left V 4 bases short and J 2 bases short, with 12 bases between. CDR3 length: 14 residues. CDR3 DNA sequence: TGTGCCAGCAGTTACGGGAGCCCCACCTACGAGCAGTACTTC. It codes for CASSYGSPTYEQYF.

In this sample, this clonotype turned up many times. The chain links TRBV2 to TRBJ2-2; 11 positions agree with TRBD1. The CDR3 spans 16 residues. Trimming removed 6 bases from V and 1 base from J; junction bases left unmatched: 4. The V gene's germline CDR1 is SNHLY and CDR2 FYNNEI. CDR3: CASSGQGAGNTGELFF. Here the CDR3 DNA reads TGTGCCAGCAGCGGACAGGGGGCTGGGAACACCGGGGAGCTGTTTTTT.

The chain carries TRBV4-1 and TRBJ1-5, with 7 bases fitting TRBD1. The CDR3 consists of 16 residues. V shed 1 base, J shed 4 bases, and the junction held 7 bases outside the gene matches. In germline, CDR1 is MGHRA, CDR2 YSYEKL. The CDR3 sequence: CASSQARQGRNQPQHF. As DNA, the CDR3 is TGCGCCAGCAGCCAAGCTCGACAGGGACGGAATCAGCCCCAGCATTTT.

This clonotype was found a few times. The chain is built from TRBV4-1 and TRBJ2-6, with 9 nucleotides matching TRBD1. Germline V gene data show CDR1 as MGHRA and CDR2 as YSYEKL. This CDR3 has 18 amino acids. V was pared by 2 bases and J by 2 bases, with 7 bases of the junction left unmatched. CDR3 nucleotide sequence: TGCGCCAGCAGCCAATGGGGGACAGGGCGACCTGGGGCCAACGTCCTGACTTTC. Amino acids: CASSQWGTGRPGANVLTF.

This clonotype was seen a handful of times. This chain joins TRBV10-3 and TRBJ2-6; D ambiguous. The CDR3 totals 15 residues. The ends were cut back, 3 bases at V and 1 base at J, with 7 bases in the middle. Germline-derived CDR1 and CDR2 are ENHRY and SYGVKD. CDR3 coding DNA: TGTGCCATCAGTGAATGGGAATCTGGGGCCAACGTCCTGACTTTC. Encoded protein: CAISEWESGANVLTF.

This clonotype came up many times. The gene calls are TRBV4-1 and TRBJ1-4; no clear D. Germline V gives CDR1 MGHRA, CDR2 YSYEKL. Trimming took 4 bases from V and 0 from J, leaving 6 bases between them. The CDR3 extends over 14 amino acids. CDR3 sequence reads: CASSPLSTNEKLFF. CDR3 coding DNA: TGCGCCAGCAGCCCCCTGTCAACTAATGAAAAACTGTTTTTT.

The CDR3 region has the DNA TGTGCCAGCAGTGAGCTAGCGGGAGGCCAATACGAGCAGTACTTC. This sequence encodes CASSELAGGQYEQYF. The chain employs TRBV6-1 and TRBJ2-7; TRBD2 agrees at 11 bases. Losses at the gene ends were 3 bases for V and 4 bases for J; bases not matched to a gene: 5. In germline, CDR1 is MNHNS, CDR2 SASEGT. The CDR3 sequence is 15 residues long.

This clonotype came up many times. The chain combines TRBV7-2 with TRBJ2-1; 11 bases are a match to TRBD2. The junction had 4 bases not matched to a gene; V was cut back by 1 base and J by 8 bases. Per germline, CDR1 SGHTA and CDR2 FQGNSA. The CDR3 runs to 15 residues. CDR3 nucleotide sequence: TGTGCCAGCAGCTTAGAGGGACTAGCGGTCTATGAGCAGTTCTTC. Its translation is CASSLEGLAVYEQFF.

This clonotype showed up just a few times. The J gene is TRBJ1-5, the V gene TRBV2; D remains unclear. The CDR3 totals 13 residues. Germline V gene data show CDR1 as SNHLY and CDR2 as FYNNEI. Trimming took off 1 base at V and 10 bases at J, with 11 bases between the two ends. CDR3 loop: CASSEEIKIPQHF. CDR3 nucleotide sequence: TGTGCCAGCAGTGAAGAAATTAAGATTCCCCAGCATTTT.

The V and J genes are TRBV5-1 and TRBJ2-1, with D unclear. V was trimmed by 7 bases and J by 9 bases, leaving 23 bases between them. Germline V gene sequence: CDR1 SGHRS, CDR2 YFSETQ. The CDR3 has 15 amino acids. For the CDR3, the DNA is TGCGCCAGCCTTGCCCGGCTAGATGGGATGGGTGAGCAGTTCTTC. The encoded protein is CASLARLDGMGEQFF.

The rearrangement uses TRBV28 and TRBJ2-3; 7 nucleotides line up with TRBD2. CDR3 length: 17 residues. Germline CDR1 reads MDHEN; CDR2 reads SYDVKM. J was trimmed by 0 bases and V by 4 bases; bases with no gene match: 10. The CDR3 region has the DNA TGTGCCAGCAGTTACCCTTGGGGGGGTTCTAGCACAGATACGCAGTATTTT. It yields the protein CASSYPWGGSSTDTQYF.

This clonotype came up a few times. The chain combines TRBV4-1 with TRBJ1-5; 7 bases match TRBD1. Germline lookup yields CDR1 MGHRA and CDR2 YSYEKL. CDR3 length: 15 residues. V shed 1 base and J 7 bases; nucleotides not matched to a gene: 7. In DNA form, the CDR3 reads TGCGCCAGCAGCCAAGTTCAGGGGGGGATGCAGCCCCAGCATTTT. Its protein product is CASSQVQGGMQPQHF.

This clonotype has a count of ten or more. This chain connects TRBV7-2 to TRBJ1-1; D unclear. The CDR3 is 14 amino acids. Per the germline V gene, CDR1 is SGHTA and CDR2 is FQGNSA. Between the trimmed V and J ends, which lost 3 bases and 1 base, there was a span of 9 bases. The CDR3 DNA is TGTGCCAGCAGCTTTGGAGGCCGGAACACTGAAGCTTTCTTT. Residues: CASSFGGRNTEAFF.

This clonotype was observed a handful of times. The chain carries TRBV20-1 and TRBJ2-7; 15 positions agree with TRBD2. Germline CDR1 and CDR2: DFQATT and SNEGSKA (reference sequence). The J segment lost 2 bases and the V segment lost 5 bases, leaving 1 base of the junction unmatched. The CDR3 covers 14 residues. The CDR3 spells CSAGTSGRPYEQYF. For the CDR3, the DNA is TGCAGTGCTGGGACTAGCGGGAGGCCCTACGAGCAGTACTTC.

The chain recombines TRBV12-5 with TRBJ2-1; D could derive from TRBD1 or TRBD2 (5 bases each). Germline CDR1 reads LGHNT; CDR2 reads FRNRAP. The CDR3 is 15 residues long. V shed 5 bases and J shed 6 bases, with 17 bases lying between them. DNA of the CDR3: TGTGCTAGTGGTACAGACGTCACGGGGACCAATGAGCAGTTCTTC. Encoded protein: CASGTDVTGTNEQFF.

CDR3: CASSISLVERIYGYTF. The CDR3 DNA follows: TGTGCCAGCAGCATATCCCTTGTGGAGAGGATCTATGGCTACACCTTC. The V and J genes are TRBV7-9 and TRBJ1-2; no clear D. This CDR3 has 16 residues. V lost 5 bases to trimming and J lost 4 bases, with 20 bases between them. In germline, CDR1 is SEHNR, CDR2 FQNEAQ (reference sequence).

The V gene is TRBV12-3 or TRBV12-4, the J gene TRBJ2-3; 7 bases fit TRBD2. The CDR3 has 14 amino acids. V lost 7 bases and J lost 7; bases outside the gene matches: 11. This CDR3 is CASNTDSGAYTQYF. The CDR3 nucleotides read TGTGCCAGCAACACCGACAGCGGGGCATATACGCAGTATTTT.

This clonotype was seen only a few times. J is TRBJ2-4 and V is TRBV7-3, with unresolved D. CDR1 is SGHTA and CDR2 is FQGTGA in the germline V gene. This CDR3 is built from 15 residues. The V end was cut by 4 bases, the J end by 0 bases, with 10 bases between. The CDR3 reads CASSYIQKAKNIQYF. CDR3 nucleotide sequence: TGTGCCAGCAGCTACATACAGAAAGCCAAAAACATTCAGTACTTC.

The table lists this clonotype with a few counts. CDR3 sequence reads: CASSLEAGVPYEQYF. In DNA form, the CDR3 reads TGTGCCAGCAGCTTAGAAGCGGGAGTACCCTACGAGCAGTACTTC. The chain is built from TRBV11-1 and TRBJ2-7; 8 bases are shared with TRBD2. Germline V lookup: CDR1 SGHAT, CDR2 FQDESV (reference sequence). Unmatched junction bases numbered 4, after V lost 1 base and J lost 2 bases. The CDR3 extends over 15 amino acids.

In this sample, this clonotype turned up a few times. CDR3 sequence reads: CASSQVSGFGEKLFF. CDR3 coding DNA: TGCGCCAGCAGCCAAGTCTCAGGGTTCGGTGAAAAACTGTTTTTT. The J gene is TRBJ1-4, the V gene TRBV4-3; D is possibly TRBD1 (5 bases). CDR1 and CDR2 from the germline V gene are LGHNA and YSLEER. This CDR3 has 15 amino acids. V was clipped by 1 base and J by 7 bases, with 13 bases between them.

In its sample, this clonotype was seen a few times. CDR3 in amino acids: CASSSPTWGPAEEQFF. CDR3 DNA: TGTGCCAGCAGTTCACCGACGTGGGGGCCAGCGGAGGAGCAGTTCTTC. This chain uses TRBV28 with TRBJ2-1; D may be TRBD1 (6 bases). The CDR3 has 16 residues. The V gene's germline CDR1 is MDHEN and CDR2 SYDVKM. The V gene lost 4 bases and the J gene lost 10 bases, with 23 bases spanning the gap. Using reference TRBV28 and TRBJ2-1 for the parts outside the CDR3, the full variable domain is DVKVTQSSRYLVKRTGEKVFLECVQDMDHENMFWYRQDPGLGLRLIYFSYDVKMKEKGDIPEGYSVSREKKERFSLILESASTNQTSMYLCASSSPTWGPAEEQFFGPGTRLTVL.

The chain couples TRBV4-1 to TRBJ1-2; D not resolved. In germline, CDR1 is MGHRA, CDR2 YSYEKL. The CDR3 is 13 amino acids. Trimming stripped 3 bases from V and 3 bases from J, with 8 bases between. The CDR3 here is CASSHPGDYGYTF. The CDR3 coding sequence is TGCGCCAGCAGCCACCCCGGGGACTATGGCTACACCTTC.

This chain connects TRBV30 to TRBJ2-7, with D perhaps being TRBD1 or TRBD2 (5 bases each). V lost 1 base and J 2 bases, leaving 9 bases between the germline ends. This CDR3 region has 13 residues. Looked up from germline, CDR1 is GTSNPN and CDR2 is SVGIG (reference sequence). CDR3 amino acids: CAWSGGTPYEQYF. In DNA, the CDR3 is TGTGCCTGGAGTGGAGGGACCCCCTACGAGCAGTACTTC. The whole variable domain, filled in from reference TRBV30 and TRBJ2-7, reads SQTIHQWPATLVQPVGSPLSLECTVEGTSNPNLYWYRQAAGRGLQLLFYSVGIGQISSEVPQNLSASRPQDRQFILSSKKLLLSDSGFYLCAWSGGTPYEQYFGPGTRLTVT.